This TCR beta chain was obtained from a study of memory CD8 T cells in hepatitis C reinfection. Assay: immunoSEQ multiplex PCR; the TCRdb copy retains only in-frame clones and omits some. The table has about 45,000 clones, 70% to 90% seen once. The time point is: peak reinfection, 3 to 8 weeks after reinfection detection. Sorted cells were sequenced directly ex vivo without any in vitro expansion. Germline CDR1 MDHEN, CDR2 SYDVKM. The V end was cut by 3 bases, the J end by 4 bases, with 19 bases between. CDR3 length: 17 amino acids. This receptor was identified in a man between 18 and 29 years old with hepatitis C virus infection. Sequenced: naive CD8+ T cells sorted from blood. V is TRBV28 and J is TRBJ2-1, with a possible D match to TRBD2 (8 bases). CDR3 DNA: TGTGCCAGCAGTTTCGGGGGGGTAGGGACAGTTTACAATGAGCAGTTCTTC. This sequence encodes CASSFGGVGTVYNEQFF.